These 8 T cell receptor beta chains were sequenced from one sample in a study of CD8 T cells in ankylosing spondylitis. Study conclusions and caveats: One TCR beta motif, made up of roughly 8 highly homologous variants, appeared characteristic of ankylosing spondylitis blood.

TCRdb itself ran the 5' RACE reads through MiXCR, one entry per CDR3 protein. The sample consists of about 400,000 distinct CDR3 sequences, about 22% of them appearing once. Their antigen targets remain unknown. Sequenced input: blood, either unsorted or a sorted T cell fraction (not recorded which). These receptor sequences come from a male donor with ankylosing spondylitis.

The rearrangement links TRBV20-1 to TRBJ2-2; a weak D match, TRBD2 (6 bases). The CDR3 runs 13 residues. Trimming took off 4 bases at V and 5 bases at J, with 11 bases between the two ends. CDR1 and CDR2 from the germline V gene are DFQATT and SNEGSKA (reference sequence). CDR3 region: CSAMGGWTGELFF. In DNA form, the CDR3 reads TGCAGTGCTATGGGAGGTTGGACCGGGGAGCTGTTTTTT.

The sample holds a few counts of this clonotype. This rearrangement joins TRBV5-1 to TRBJ2-1; 10 bases match TRBD1. The CDR3 sequence is 17 residues long. The J segment lost 7 bases and the V segment lost 0 bases, leaving 10 bases of the junction unmatched. CDR1 is SGHRS, CDR2 YFSETQ, per germline. DNA of the CDR3: TGCGCCAGCAGCTTGGTCTCCGGGACAGGGGCACGTAATGAGCAGTTCTTC. Translating gives CASSLVSGTGARNEQFF.

This rearrangement joins TRBV4-3 to TRBJ2-1; D unclear. V lost 1 base and J lost 9, with 10 bases in between. CDR1 and CDR2 (germline): LGHNA, YSLEER. The CDR3 is 13 amino acids. This CDR3 is CASSQVQKGEQFF. The DNA for the CDR3 is TGCGCCAGCAGCCAAGTCCAAAAGGGTGAGCAGTTCTTC.

This clonotype was seen a few times. V gene TRBV2 combines with J gene TRBJ2-3; 9 nucleotides align to TRBD1. There are 15 residues in the CDR3. Trimming took 6 bases from V and 5 from J; bases not matched to a gene: 9. Germline V gene data show CDR1 as SNHLY and CDR2 as FYNNEI. The CDR3 loop reads CASSDTTGGRDTQYF. The CDR3 DNA is TGTGCCAGCAGCGATACGACAGGGGGGAGAGATACGCAGTATTTT.

This clonotype was detected a few times. The gene calls are TRBV20-1 and TRBJ2-1, with D hard to call. Germline assignment: CDR1 DFQATT and CDR2 SNEGSKA (reference sequence). Trimming removed 0 bases from V and 7 bases from J, with 16 bases in between. The CDR3 has 15 residues. The CDR3 region is CSARDTGIPGNEQFF. CDR3 nucleotides: TGCAGTGCTAGAGATACCGGAATCCCCGGGAATGAGCAGTTCTTC.

This chain joins TRBV18 and TRBJ1-1, with TRBD1 matching over 8 bases. Per germline, CDR1 KGHSH and CDR2 LQKENI. Trimming removed 2 bases from V and 5 bases from J; junction bases left unmatched: 7. The CDR3 consists of 15 residues. The CDR3 sequence: CASSPKDRVETEAFF. The CDR3, as DNA: TGTGCCAGCTCACCAAAGGACAGGGTGGAAACTGAAGCTTTCTTT.

The gene calls are TRBV29-1 and TRBJ1-2; 9 nucleotides match TRBD1. CDR1 and CDR2 from the germline V gene are SQVTM and ANQGSEA. The CDR3 runs 13 residues. CDR3 amino acids: CSYSGTGSYGYTF. The CDR3 DNA is TGCAGTTACTCCGGGACAGGGTCATACGGCTACACCTTC.

This clonotype has a handful of counts. This chain connects TRBV6-2 or TRBV6-3 to TRBJ2-2; D is unresolved. Trimming took off 0 bases at V and 2 bases at J, with 7 bases between the two ends. The germline V gene has CDR1 MNHEY and CDR2 SVGEGT. The CDR3 covers 15 residues. The chain's CDR3 is CASSYSEVNTGELFF. The CDR3 region has the DNA TGTGCCAGCAGTTACTCTGAGGTTAACACCGGGGAGCTGTTTTTT.